One sample yielded the 28 T cell receptor beta chains listed below, sequenced in a study of blood T cell repertoires in COVID-19. Assay: immunoSEQ multiplex PCR; the TCRdb copy retains only in-frame clones and omits some. The table lists roughly 64,000 clones, around 82% of them singletons. The sample taken for sequencing was peripheral blood. These receptors were obtained from a man in his 60s with COVID-19, enrolled during active disease.

This chain joins TRBV11-3 and TRBJ2-2, with unresolved D. V was shortened by 5 bases and J by 4 bases, with 14 bases between the two germline ends. Germline loops: CDR1 SGHNT, CDR2 YENEEA. The CDR3 is 15 residues long. The CDR3 DNA is TGTGCCAGCAGCCCAAGCTGGTCCGTCACCGGGGAGCTGTTTTTT. Residues: CASSPSWSVTGELFF.

The chain combines TRBV28 with TRBJ1-4; no reliable D call. This CDR3 comprises 13 residues. Deletions cut 8 bases from V and 4 bases from J, with 11 bases between. Germline loops: CDR1 MDHEN, CDR2 SYDVKM. CDR3 DNA: TGTGCCAGCCTACTACACCGTAATGAAAAACTGTTTTTT. It encodes CASLLHRNEKLFF. Together with reference TRBV28 and TRBJ1-4, the CDR3 gives the full variable domain: DVKVTQSSRYLVKRTGEKVFLECVQDMDHENMFWYRQDPGLGLRLIYFSYDVKMKEKGDIPEGYSVSREKKERFSLILESASTNQTSMYLCASLLHRNEKLFFGSGTQLSVL.

The J gene is TRBJ2-2, the V gene TRBV7-6; 12 bases fit TRBD2. This CDR3 is 19 amino acids long. Germline lookup yields CDR1 SGHVS and CDR2 FNYEAQ. V shed 1 base, J shed 1 base, and the junction held 7 bases outside the gene matches. CDR3: CASSLGPPLAGGNTGELFF. The CDR3 DNA follows: TGTGCCAGCAGCTTAGGCCCCCCACTAGCGGGGGGGAACACCGGGGAGCTGTTTTTT. Full variable domain (remainder filled in from reference TRBV7-6 and TRBJ2-2): GAGVSQSPRYKVTKRGQDVALRCDPISGHVSLYWYRQALGQGPEFLTYFNYEAQQDKSGLPNDRFSAERPEGSISTLTIQRTEQRDSAMYRCASSLGPPLAGGNTGELFFGEGSRLTVL.

The CDR3 here is CASRLIGEALHF. The DNA for the CDR3 is TGTGCCAGCCGGTTAATCGGGGAAGCCCTCCACTTT. The chain employs TRBV28 and TRBJ1-6, with D hard to call. The CDR3 consists of 12 residues. The germline gives CDR1 MDHEN, CDR2 SYDVKM. V was cut by 8 bases and J by 14 bases, with 16 bases left in between.

This clone was seen only once. The chain recombines TRBV3-1 (or the pseudogene TRBV3-2) with TRBJ2-1; D is possibly TRBD2 (6 bases). Germline values: CDR1 LGHDT, CDR2 YNNKEL (reference sequence). The CDR3 covers 14 residues. V lost 3 bases to trimming and J lost 10 bases, with 16 bases between them. The CDR3 region has the DNA TGTGCCAGCAGCCAGCGGGGCGGCGGGATCGAGCAGTTCTTC. The encoded protein is CASSQRGGGIEQFF.

The rearrangement links TRBV18 to TRBJ2-2, with 7 bases lining up with TRBD2. This CDR3 is 14 amino acids long. The V and J ends lost 9 bases and 6 bases, in that order; junction bases with no gene match: 10. Germline V CDR1 and CDR2: KGHSH, LQKENI. CDR3 DNA sequence: TGTGCCAGTCGCTTGGCGGGAGAGGCCGGGGAGCTGTTTTTT. It specifies CASRLAGEAGELFF.

J is TRBJ2-3 and V is TRBV4-1; 8 bases line up with TRBD2. V dropped 1 base and J dropped 4; count of bases not matched to a gene: 13. This CDR3 has 18 amino acids. The germline CDR1 and CDR2 sequences are MGHRA and YSYEKL. CDR3: CASSQAALSGEGSDTQYF. As DNA, the CDR3 is TGCGCCAGCAGCCAAGCCGCCCTTAGCGGGGAGGGGTCAGATACGCAGTATTTT.

The chain is built from TRBV30 and TRBJ2-2; D may be TRBD1 (6 bases). The ends were cut back, 5 bases at V and 8 bases at J, with 15 bases in the middle. CDR3 length: 13 amino acids. Per the germline V gene, CDR1 is GTSNPN and CDR2 is SVGIG (reference sequence). CDR3 DNA sequence: TGTGCCTGGCGGAACAGGGTAGTTGGGGAGCTGTTTTTT. Its translation is CAWRNRVVGELFF.

The chain carries TRBV6-5 and TRBJ1-4; the D is unclear. The length of the CDR3 is 14 residues. Per germline, CDR1 MNHEY and CDR2 SVGAGI. V lost 10 bases to trimming and J lost 0 bases, with 12 bases between them. As DNA, the CDR3 is TGTGCCACATATCGGGGAGCAACTAATGAAAAACTGTTTTTT. Translating it yields CATYRGATNEKLFF.

The J gene is TRBJ2-4, the V gene TRBV10-3, with TRBD2 identical over 8 bases. Trimming removed 6 bases from V and 5 bases from J; junction bases left unmatched: 0. The length of the CDR3 is 12 residues. Germline V CDR1 and CDR2: ENHRY, SYGVKD. This chain's CDR3 is CAISGGENIQYF. CDR3 sequence (DNA): TGTGCCATCAGCGGGGGGGAAAACATTCAGTACTTC.

The chain recombines TRBV7-2 with TRBJ2-1; TRBD2 might be the D (5 bases). The CDR3 loop spans 16 amino acids. Germline CDR1 is SGHTA and CDR2 is FQGNSA. Between the trimmed V and J ends, which lost 2 bases and 5 bases, there was a span of 16 bases. Here the CDR3 reads CASSLRAGLTNNEQFF. The DNA for the CDR3 is TGTGCCAGCAGCTTAAGGGCGGGTCTAACCAACAATGAGCAGTTCTTC. The full variable domain, rest sourced from reference TRBV7-2 and TRBJ2-1, is GAGVSQSPSNKVTEKGKDVELRCDPISGHTALYWYRQSLGQGLEFLIYFQGNSAPDKSGLPSDRFSAERTGGSVSTLTIQRTQQEDSAVYLCASSLRAGLTNNEQFFGPGTRLTVL.

The J gene is TRBJ1-2, the V gene TRBV24-1, with D possibly matching TRBD1 (6 bases). Trimming shortened V by 7 bases and J by 7 bases, and 18 bases separated the two germline ends. The CDR3 contains 14 residues. Germline V gene data show CDR1 as KGHDR and CDR2 as SFDVKD. This chain's CDR3 is CATSSRRQGTGYTF. The CDR3 nucleotides are TGTGCCACCAGCTCCCGACGGCAGGGGACTGGCTACACCTTC.

This chain connects TRBV10-3 to TRBJ2-1; 8 nucleotides line up with TRBD2. Germline V gene sequence: CDR1 ENHRY, CDR2 SYGVKD. The CDR3 covers 16 residues. Trimming took 0 bases from V and 4 from J; bases not matched to a gene: 5. CDR3 sequence (DNA): TGTGCCATCAGTGAGTCGATACCGGGAGGGTACAATGAGCAGTTCTTC. As protein: CAISESIPGGYNEQFF.

This chain links TRBV24-1 with TRBJ2-1, with 9 bases lining up with TRBD2. Losses at the gene ends were 4 bases for V and 8 bases for J; bases not matched to a gene: 11. The germline gives CDR1 KGHDR, CDR2 SFDVKD. The CDR3 consists of 16 residues. CDR3 DNA: TGTGCCACCAGTGACACCGGGACTAGCAGTCGCGATGAGCAGTTCTTC. Its translation: CATSDTGTSSRDEQFF.

The CDR3 sequence is CASSLGRLAGADTGELFF. DNA of the CDR3: TGTGCCAGCAGCTTAGGGCGACTAGCGGGCGCGGACACCGGGGAGCTGTTTTTT. J is TRBJ2-2 and V is TRBV7-9; 10 bases align to TRBD2. V lost 1 base to trimming and J lost 3 bases; unmatched junction nucleotides: 8. CDR3 size: 18 residues. Germline CDR1 and CDR2: SEHNR and FQNEAQ (reference sequence). Full variable domain (missing parts from reference TRBV7-9 and TRBJ2-2): DTGVSQNPRHKITKRGQNVTFRCDPISEHNRLYWYRQTLGQGPEFLTYFQNEAQLEKSRLLSDRFSAERPKGSFSTLEIQRTEQGDSAMYLCASSLGRLAGADTGELFFGEGSRLTVL.

The V gene is TRBV18, the J gene TRBJ2-2; D might be TRBD1 (6 bases). Germline V CDR1 and CDR2: KGHSH, LQKENI. The V end lost 3 bases, the J end lost 13 bases, and 18 bases lay between the germline ends. CDR3 length: 14 residues. CDR3 amino acids: CASSPEHGPRGLFF. CDR3 coding DNA: TGTGCCAGCTCACCCGAGCACGGACCCAGGGGGCTGTTTTTT.

The chain couples TRBV3-1 (or the pseudogene TRBV3-2) to TRBJ2-1, with a tentative D call TRBD1 (6 bases). The CDR3 is made up of 12 amino acids. V lost 3 bases to trimming and J lost 8 bases, with 8 bases between them. Germline loops: CDR1 LGHDT, CDR2 YNNKEL (reference sequence). The CDR3 sequence is CASSHQGHEQFF. CDR3 coding DNA: TGTGCCAGCAGCCACCAGGGGCATGAGCAGTTCTTC.

This clone occurred a few times. The gene calls are TRBV10-1 and TRBJ1-2; D perhaps matches TRBD1 (5 bases). V dropped 8 bases and J dropped 6 bases, with 19 bases sitting between them. CDR3 size: 14 residues. In germline, CDR1 is WNHNN, CDR2 SYGVQD (reference sequence). CDR3 DNA: TGCGCCAGCGCCCCTGGGCCAGGGCTTAATGGCTACACCTTC. It specifies CASAPGPGLNGYTF.

The chain joins TRBV7-2 to TRBJ2-2; TRBD1 matches at 7 bases. CDR3 length equals 16 residues. V lost 5 bases, J lost 7 bases, and 13 bases stayed unmatched. Germline CDR1 is SGHTA and CDR2 is FQGNSA. The CDR3 DNA sequence: TGTGCCAGCAGCCCCCTGATGGGACAGCCCCTCGGGGAGCTGTTTTTT. Translated: CASSPLMGQPLGELFF.

The chain uses TRBV12-3 or TRBV12-4 and TRBJ1-1; D is ambiguous. The CDR3 has 12 residues. The ends were cut back, 6 bases at V and 1 base at J, with 6 bases in the middle. This chain's CDR3 is CASRTGNTEAFF. The CDR3 bases are TGTGCCAGCAGGACGGGGAACACTGAAGCTTTCTTT.

V gene TRBV5-1 combines with J gene TRBJ2-1; perhaps TRBD2 as D (6 bases). V lost 3 bases to trimming and J lost 1 base, with 11 bases between them. Germline CDR1 is SGHRS and CDR2 is YFSETQ. The CDR3 sequence is 15 residues long. CDR3 sequence reads: CASSWGGLSYNEQFF. DNA of the CDR3: TGCGCCAGCAGCTGGGGAGGATTATCCTACAATGAGCAGTTCTTC.

The chain joins TRBV2 to TRBJ1-5; TRBD1 matches 10 bases. From germline, CDR1 is SNHLY and CDR2 FYNNEI. The CDR3 has 15 amino acids. Trimming took 4 bases from V and 7 from J; bases not matched to a gene: 7. CDR3 sequence: CASSVPTGGGQPQHF. CDR3 bases: TGTGCCAGCAGTGTTCCGACAGGGGGCGGCCAGCCCCAGCATTTT.

V is TRBV19 and J is TRBJ2-6, with TRBD2 matching over 10 bases. V lost 9 bases and J lost 1; bases outside the gene matches: 6. CDR3 size: 16 residues. Germline values: CDR1 LNHDA, CDR2 SQIVND (reference sequence). The CDR3 loop reads CASNSGGASGANVLTF. In DNA form, the CDR3 reads TGTGCCAGCAACAGCGGGGGGGCGTCTGGGGCCAACGTCCTGACTTTC.

The chain is built from TRBV18 and TRBJ1-2; 7 bases fit TRBD1. The CDR3 is 13 amino acids. The V and J ends lost 0 bases and 7 bases, in that order; junction bases with no gene match: 2. CDR1 KGHSH and CDR2 LQKENI come from the germline V gene. The CDR3 spells CASSPPGGFGYTF. Here the CDR3 DNA reads TGTGCCAGCTCACCACCAGGGGGCTTTGGCTACACCTTC.

This clone was detected only once. The V gene is TRBV19, the J gene TRBJ1-1; D is possibly TRBD1 (6 bases). The CDR3 totals 12 residues. Trimming stripped 7 bases from V and 7 bases from J, with 13 bases between. Per the germline V gene, CDR1 is LNHDA and CDR2 is SQIVND (reference sequence). CDR3 sequence reads: CASTARGSEAFF. CDR3 DNA sequence: TGTGCCAGTACCGCGAGGGGGAGTGAAGCTTTCTTT.

J is TRBJ1-5 and V is TRBV28, with D maybe TRBD1 (5 bases). The CDR3 extends over 15 amino acids. V lost 7 bases, J lost 5 bases, and 18 bases lay in between. CDR1 is MDHEN and CDR2 is SYDVKM in the germline V gene. CDR3 DNA sequence: TGTGCCAGCAAGGTCGTTCCAGGGAGGGATCAGCCCCAGCATTTT. It is translated as CASKVVPGRDQPQHF.

V usage is TRBV3-1 (or the pseudogene TRBV3-2) and J usage is TRBJ1-1; 7 nucleotides agree with TRBD1. There are 15 residues in the CDR3. With 3 bases clipped from V and 0 bases from J, the junction kept 4 bases outside the gene matches. Per germline, CDR1 LGHDT and CDR2 YNNKEL (reference sequence). The CDR3 DNA reads TGTGCCAGCAGCCATCCCGGGACAGTGAACACTGAAGCTTTCTTT. It is translated as CASSHPGTVNTEAFF.

This rearrangement joins TRBV25-1 to TRBJ1-6, with 11 bases matching TRBD1. V gave up 4 bases and J gave up 7 bases; unmatched junction bases: 9. Germline V gives CDR1 MGHDK, CDR2 SYGVNS. The CDR3 consists of 17 residues. CDR3 loop: CASSAPPGTGGNSPLHF. CDR3 bases: TGTGCCAGCAGTGCTCCCCCCGGGACAGGGGGGAATTCACCCCTCCACTTT.